These 10 T cell receptor beta chains share one sample of origin, sequenced in a study of T cells expressing NK-cell markers. One entry per CDR3 protein, without DNA, is what TCRdb gives after re-calling the 5' RACE reads. In total, the table holds about 370,000 distinct CDR3 sequences. Sequencing was performed on blood T cells: a sorted CD56 or NKG2C T cell subset, CD4+ or CD8+ T cells, or bulk PBMC T cells (not recorded which). Every receptor here comes from a woman aged 45-60 years in good health.

The chain links TRBV5-1 to TRBJ2-1; the D gene TCRdb calls, TRBD1, cannot be checked with no DNA. This CDR3 is built from 16 residues. Germline V CDR1 and CDR2: SGHRS, YFSETQ. The CDR3 region is CASSLEGGASYNEQFF.

This chain links TRBV4-2 with TRBJ2-1; TCRdb returns TRBD1, unconfirmable since there is no DNA. There are 15 residues in the CDR3. The germline V gene encodes CDR1 LGHNA and CDR2 YNFKEQ. This CDR3 is CASSEGQGFGNEQFF.

This chain uses TRBV4-1 with TRBJ1-4; without DNA, the TCRdb call of TRBD1 cannot be checked. The CDR3 runs 17 residues. Germline V gene lookup returns CDR1 MGHRA and CDR2 YSYEKL. The CDR3: CASSQAQGLRLSEKLFF.

The V call is TRBV7-9, the J call TRBJ1-3; TCRdb's D gene call, TRBD1, goes unchecked for lack of DNA. The CDR3 has 15 amino acids. Germline CDR1 is SEHNR and CDR2 is FQNEAQ (reference sequence). CDR3 region: CASSTRTGSGNTIYF.

The V and J genes are TRBV2 and TRBJ2-3; the D gene TCRdb calls, TRBD1, cannot be checked with no DNA. The CDR3 loop spans 13 amino acids. Germline CDR1 SNHLY, CDR2 FYNNEI. The chain's CDR3 is CASSRTTTDTQYF.

J is TRBJ2-1 and V is TRBV12-3 or TRBV12-4; TCRdb gives TRBD2 as the D gene, but with no DNA this cannot be confirmed. The CDR3 length is 12 residues. The CDR3 sequence: CASSTSGRAPFF.

V is TRBV7-9 and J is TRBJ2-7; the TCRdb call, TRBD2, lacks DNA for checking. Looked up from germline, CDR1 is SEHNR and CDR2 is FQNEAQ (reference sequence). The CDR3 loop spans 15 amino acids. CDR3 residues: CASSEDTILQNEQYF.

The chain combines TRBV15 with TRBJ2-5; TCRdb picks TRBD1, but there is no DNA to check that call. CDR1 and CDR2 (germline): LNHNV, YYDKDF (reference sequence). This CDR3 has 16 residues. CDR3 region: CATSRGQGAFGETQYF.

J is TRBJ1-1 and V is TRBV30. The germline V gene has CDR1 GTSNPN and CDR2 SVGIG (reference sequence). The CDR3 contains 15 residues. This chain's CDR3 is CAWNGGGVENTEAFF.

V usage is TRBV27 and J usage is TRBJ2-3. This CDR3 spans 16 amino acids. Germline V gene lookup returns CDR1 MNHEY and CDR2 SMNVEV (reference sequence). The CDR3 is CASNENTGDYTDTQYF.